The subject of this entry is one TCR beta chain. This table comes from immunoSEQ multiplex PCR, and its TCRdb copy is limited to in-frame clones, with some not included. This sample has some 150,000 clones, with just over 90% found just once. These data belong to a study of cytomegalovirus exposure and HLA in healthy donors. Germline V gene sequence: CDR1 SGHRS, CDR2 YFSETQ. This CDR3 is 16 amino acids long. Unmatched junction bases numbered 3, after V lost 0 bases and J lost 3 bases. The source material was PBMCs. This clonotype was sampled from a man younger than 35 in good health and CMV-seronegative. This rearrangement joins TRBV5-1 to TRBJ2-3; 11 nucleotides match TRBD1. Written as DNA, the CDR3 is TGCGCCAGCAGCTTGGGGGGACAGGGGGTTACAGATACGCAGTATTTT. Protein sequence: CASSLGGQGVTDTQYF.